Listed below are T cell receptor beta chains from one sample, sequenced in a study of blood T cell repertoires in COVID-19. Some clones are missing from TCRdb's copy, which holds only in-frame ones; the method was immunoSEQ multiplex PCR. The sample carries about 200,000 clones, around 82% recorded once. The sequenced sample consisted of PBMCs or T cells enriched from blood (not recorded which). The receptor set was obtained from a woman aged 60-75 years with acute COVID-19. CDR3s include the opening cysteine and the closing phenylalanine or tryptophan. The D gene is left open where the match is weak. Expanded clones get a size class; other rows say once, few or many, or leave the size out.

CDR3: CASSFPPGQRYTF; DNA: TGTGCCAGCAGCTTCCCTCCAGGGCAGCGCTACACCTTC; V: TRBV5-4; J: TRBJ1-2; size: .; D: .
CDR3: CASSPRGGYEQFF; DNA: TGTGCCAGCAGTCCACGGGGGGGGTATGAGCAGTTCTTC; V: TRBV12-3/TRBV12-4; J: TRBJ2-1; size: .; D: TRBD2
CDR3: CASSIEINQPQHF; DNA: TGTGCCAGTAGTATTGAGATCAATCAGCCCCAGCATTTT; V: TRBV19; J: TRBJ1-5; size: .; D: .
CDR3: CASSFLLPGTGLANYGYTF; DNA: TGTGCCAGCAGTTTTTTACTCCCGGGGACAGGATTAGCTAACTATGGCTACACCTTC; V: TRBV28; J: TRBJ1-2; size: .; D: TRBD1
CDR3: CASAGIGGTGELFF; DNA: TGTGCCAGCGCGGGTATCGGAGGGACCGGGGAGCTGTTTTTT; V: TRBV11-2; J: TRBJ2-2; size: few; D: .
CDR3: CASSYGGGSNTGELFF; DNA: TGTGCCAGCAGTTACGGCGGGGGGTCGAACACCGGGGAGCTGTTTTTT; V: TRBV6-5; J: TRBJ2-2; size: .; D: TRBD2
CDR3: CASSSSRLTDTQYF; DNA: TGTGCCAGTAGTTCGAGTAGATTGACAGATACGCAGTATTTT; V: TRBV19; J: TRBJ2-3; size: .; D: .
CDR3: CASSPRHAGGTDRQYF; DNA: TGTGCCAGCAGCCCCAGGCACGCGGGAGGAACAGATAGGCAGTATTTT; V: TRBV7-2; J: TRBJ2-3; size: few; D: TRBD2
CDR3: CASSIGGRSTDTQYF; DNA: TGTGCCAGTAGTATAGGCGGGAGATCCACAGATACGCAGTATTTT; V: TRBV19; J: TRBJ2-3; size: .; D: TRBD2
CDR3: CSDALDSDSNQPQHF; DNA: TGCAGCGATGCCCTGGACAGCGATAGCAATCAGCCCCAGCATTTT; V: TRBV29-1; J: TRBJ1-5; size: .; D: .
CDR3: CASSQGTVPFF; DNA: TGCGCCAGCAGCCAAGGGACAGTCCCCTTCTTT; V: TRBV4-3; J: TRBJ1-1; size: .; D: .
CDR3: CASSTGTGGNYGYTF; DNA: TGTGCCAGCAGCACCGGGACAGGGGGTAACTATGGCTACACCTTC; V: TRBV9; J: TRBJ1-2; size: .; D: TRBD1
CDR3: CASSLDRTGNGQPQHF; DNA: TGTGCCAGCAGCTTAGATCGGACAGGCAACGGGCAGCCCCAGCATTTT; V: TRBV11-2; J: TRBJ1-5; size: many; D: TRBD1
CDR3: CASSLNGLAGGPDTQYF; DNA: TGTGCCAGCAGCTTAAATGGACTAGCGGGAGGGCCAGATACGCAGTATTTT; V: TRBV7-2; J: TRBJ2-3; size: .; D: TRBD2
CDR3: CASSRDRNTEAFF; DNA: TGTGCCAGCAGTAGGGACAGGAACACTGAAGCTTTCTTT; V: TRBV9; J: TRBJ1-1; size: .; D: TRBD1
CDR3: CAIKEGTTGELFF; DNA: TGTGCCATCAAAGAGGGTACCACCGGGGAGCTGTTTTTT; V: TRBV10-3; J: TRBJ2-2; size: .; D: .
CDR3: CASSLGGTRLNTEAFF; DNA: TGCGCCAGCAGCCTCGGTGGGACTCGCCTGAACACTGAAGCTTTCTTT; V: TRBV5-1; J: TRBJ1-1; size: .; D: .
CDR3: CASRSGDAYNEQFF; DNA: TGCGCCAGTCGGAGCGGGGATGCCTACAATGAGCAGTTCTTC; V: TRBV5-1; J: TRBJ2-1; size: once; D: TRBD2
CDR3: CASSPGTGGEEGTEAFF; DNA: TGTGCCAGCTCACCCGGGACAGGGGGCGAGGAAGGCACTGAAGCTTTCTTT; V: TRBV18; J: TRBJ1-1; size: .; D: TRBD1
CDR3: CASSYRREDQPQHF; DNA: TGTGCCAGCAGTTATCGCAGGGAAGATCAGCCCCAGCATTTT; V: TRBV6-5; J: TRBJ1-5; size: .; D: .
CDR3: CASSPRRGRGSGDTQYF; DNA: TGTGCCAGCTCACCAAGAAGAGGACGGGGTAGCGGTGATACGCAGTATTTT; V: TRBV18; J: TRBJ2-3; size: .; D: .
CDR3: CASSLEPWGGSRSGANVLTF; DNA: TGTGCCAGCAGCTTAGAGCCTTGGGGCGGGAGCCGCTCTGGGGCCAACGTCCTGACTTTC; V: TRBV11-2; J: TRBJ2-6; size: .; D: TRBD2
CDR3: CASFANYGYTF; DNA: TGTGCCAGTTTCGCTAACTATGGCTACACCTTC; V: TRBV11-2; J: TRBJ1-2; size: many; D: .
CDR3: CASNPGWYGYTF; DNA: TGTGCCAGCAACCCAGGGTGGTATGGCTACACCTTC; V: TRBV7-9; J: TRBJ1-2; size: .; D: .
CDR3: CASSIESSGSQPQHF; DNA: TGTGCCAGTAGTATAGAATCTTCGGGGAGTCAGCCCCAGCATTTT; V: TRBV19; J: TRBJ1-5; size: .; D: .
CDR3: CASSLGAGGPLDEQFF; DNA: TGTGCCAGCAGCTTAGGAGCGGGGGGACCCCTTGATGAGCAGTTCTTC; V: TRBV7-2; J: TRBJ2-1; size: .; D: TRBD2
CDR3: CASSPSPGKSSGNTIYF; DNA: TGTGCCAGCTCACCATCTCCAGGGAAAAGCTCTGGAAACACCATATATTTT; V: TRBV18; J: TRBJ1-3; size: .; D: .
CDR3: CASRDRGAHRGTEAFF; DNA: TGCGCCAGCAGGGACAGAGGGGCGCACCGGGGCACTGAAGCTTTCTTT; V: TRBV10-2; J: TRBJ1-1; size: few; D: .
CDR3: CASSLGVGTMLFF; DNA: TGTGCCAGCAGCTTGGGTGTTGGGACTATGCTGTTTTTT; V: TRBV5-5; J: TRBJ1-4; size: .; D: .
CDR3: CASSGRGGYTF; DNA: TGTGCCAGCAGCGGACGAGGGGGCTACACCTTC; V: TRBV6-2/TRBV6-3; J: TRBJ1-2; size: .; D: .
CDR3: CASSKNSGSQETQYF; DNA: TGCGCCAGCAGCAAAAATAGCGGGAGTCAAGAGACCCAGTACTTC; V: TRBV5-1; J: TRBJ2-5; size: .; D: TRBD2
CDR3: CASSETGRVGYGYTF; DNA: TGTGCCAGCAGCGAAACAGGGCGGGTAGGCTATGGCTACACCTTC; V: TRBV3-1/TRBV3-2; J: TRBJ1-2; size: .; D: .
CDR3: CASSPGQSFSPLHF; DNA: TGTGCCAGCAGCCCGGGACAGTCTTTTTCACCCCTCCACTTT; V: TRBV9; J: TRBJ1-6; size: .; D: TRBD1
CDR3: CASSPSDRTIANYGYTF; DNA: TGTGCCAGCAGTCCTTCGGACAGGACCATAGCTAACTATGGCTACACCTTC; V: TRBV6-6; J: TRBJ1-2; size: few; D: TRBD1
CDR3: CATSVRWDRVDGYTF; DNA: TGTGCCACCAGTGTTAGGTGGGACAGGGTCGATGGCTACACCTTC; V: TRBV24-1; J: TRBJ1-2; size: .; D: TRBD1
CDR3: CASSLLRGVRYNEQFF; DNA: TGTGCCAGCAGTTTATTGCGGGGGGTTCGATACAATGAGCAGTTCTTC; V: TRBV27; J: TRBJ2-1; size: .; D: TRBD2
CDR3: CASSYWGLTGGPTSTDTQYF; DNA: TGTGCCAGCAGTTACTGGGGACTAACGGGGGGACCAACTAGCACAGATACGCAGTATTTT; V: TRBV6-2/TRBV6-3; J: TRBJ2-3; size: .; D: TRBD2
CDR3: CASSLSATNEKLFF; DNA: TGTGCCAGCAGCTTGTCGGCAACTAATGAAAAACTGTTTTTT; V: TRBV7-2; J: TRBJ1-4; size: .; D: .
CDR3: CASSDWALWVGNTIYF; DNA: TGTGCCAGCAGTGACTGGGCCCTTTGGGTTGGAAACACCATATATTTT; V: TRBV6-1; J: TRBJ1-3; size: .; D: .